One sample yielded the 23 T cell receptor beta chains listed below, sequenced in a study of shared clonotypes between healthy human individuals. Measured with immunoSEQ multiplex PCR; TCRdb has only the in-frame clones, and not every one. The top ten clones hold over 1% of a sample with about 1,500,000 clones, roughly 95% of them seen once. What was sequenced was naive CD4+ T cells sorted from blood. Subset: CD45RA+ positively selected. These receptors were collected from a man aged 25 to 45 in good health.

The V and J genes are TRBV19 and TRBJ1-5; D is uncertain. Germline lookup yields CDR1 LNHDA and CDR2 SQIVND (reference sequence). V was cut by 2 bases and J by 5 bases, with 4 bases left in between. The CDR3 sequence is 12 residues long. CDR3 nucleotide sequence: TGTGCCAGTAGTATACAGGATCAGCCCCAGCATTTT. It is translated as CASSIQDQPQHF.

This clone came up once. The CDR3 DNA reads as TGTGCCAGCTCACCTCAAAGCGGGGCCCAAGAGACCCAGTACTTC. This sequence encodes CASSPQSGAQETQYF. The chain has TRBV18 and TRBJ2-5; 7 nucleotides align to TRBD2. This CDR3 region has 15 residues. The germline V gene encodes CDR1 KGHSH and CDR2 LQKENI. Trimming cost V 3 bases and J 1 base; bases outside gene matches: 5. The variable domain in full, with the rest retrieved from reference TRBV18 and TRBJ2-5, is NAGVMQNPRHLVRRRGQEARLRCSPMKGHSHVYWYRQLPEEGLKFMVYLQKENIIDESGMPKERFSAEFPKEGPSILRIQQVVRGDSAAYFCASSPQSGAQETQYFGPGTRLLVL.

This clone has a single count. The chain employs TRBV5-1 and TRBJ2-7, with D perhaps TRBD2 (5 bases). Trimming stripped 2 bases from V and 6 bases from J, with 15 bases between. Germline V gene data show CDR1 as SGHRS and CDR2 as YFSETQ. The CDR3 loop spans 14 amino acids. The CDR3 DNA reads TGCGCCAGCAGCTTTTGGGGATCAAGCGGCGAGCAGTACTTC. This translates into CASSFWGSSGEQYF.

The genes are TRBV7-2 and TRBJ2-1, with 10 nucleotides matching TRBD2. The CDR3 consists of 18 residues. Germline V gene sequence: CDR1 SGHTA, CDR2 FQGNSA. The trim removed 5 bases at V and 9 bases at J, leaving 19 bases unmatched. CDR3 protein: CASSRSGGGGAGGPEQFF. DNA of the CDR3: TGTGCCAGCAGCCGCTCCGGGGGCGGTGGAGCGGGAGGGCCTGAGCAGTTCTTC.

V and J are TRBV30 and TRBJ2-5; 7 bases map to TRBD2. The CDR3 spans 14 residues. Germline loops: CDR1 GTSNPN, CDR2 SVGIG (reference sequence). V shed 0 bases, J shed 5 bases, and the junction held 6 bases outside the gene matches. The CDR3 DNA is TGTGCCTGGAGTGTATATCGCGGGAGTGAGACCCAGTACTTC. Translation gives CAWSVYRGSETQYF.

This sequence joins TRBV21-1 and TRBJ2-7; TRBD1, the table's D call, lacks a check against the DNA. TRBV21-1 is termed a pseudogene. This CDR3 spans 15 amino acids. CDR3 nucleotide sequence: TGTGCCAGCGAAGACAGGGCAAAATACACCTACGAGCAGTACTTC. As protein: CASEDRAKYTYEQYF.

The chain is built from TRBV5-1 and TRBJ2-1, with unresolved D. This CDR3 is built from 17 residues. The germline V and J ends were trimmed by 1 base and 6 bases, with 20 bases remaining between them. Germline assignment: CDR1 SGHRS and CDR2 YFSETQ. Here the CDR3 reads CASSLLVAAQALNEQFF. In DNA form, the CDR3 reads TGCGCCAGCAGCTTGTTGGTGGCCGCCCAAGCACTCAATGAGCAGTTCTTC.

The chain couples TRBV7-6 to TRBJ2-2; a possible D gene is TRBD2 (6 bases). V was clipped by 2 bases and J by 3 bases, with 19 bases between them. Germline CDR1 SGHVS, CDR2 FNYEAQ. CDR3 length: 18 amino acids. The DNA of the CDR3 is TGTGCCAGCAGCTTATCGGCACAGGACTATCACTACACCGGGGAGCTGTTTTTT. Translation: CASSLSAQDYHYTGELFF.

The rearrangement joins TRBV11-2 to TRBJ2-2, with 7 nucleotides matching TRBD2. J was trimmed by 4 bases and V by 1 base; bases with no gene match: 6. Germline lookup yields CDR1 SGHAT and CDR2 FQNNGV. The CDR3 is 16 residues long. The CDR3 loop reads CASSLAVLAVTGELFF. The CDR3 nucleotides are TGTGCCAGCAGCTTAGCTGTGCTAGCGGTCACCGGGGAGCTGTTTTTT.

This chain joins TRBV5-1 and TRBJ2-3; 7 bases match TRBD1. The CDR3 runs to 16 residues. Trimming at V came to 4 bases and at J to 0 bases, leaving 8 bases not matched to a gene. Germline CDR1 SGHRS, CDR2 YFSETQ. As DNA, the CDR3 is TGCGCCAGCAGCAGTAAGGGACAGACTAGCACAGATACGCAGTATTTT. Protein: CASSSKGQTSTDTQYF.

The chain carries TRBV28 and TRBJ1-3; D unclear. The CDR3 is 13 residues long. The V gene lost 7 bases and the J gene lost 0 bases, with 7 bases spanning the gap. Germline V gene lookup returns CDR1 MDHEN and CDR2 SYDVKM. The CDR3 protein is CASTQISGNTIYF. CDR3 nucleotide sequence: TGTGCCAGCACCCAAATCTCTGGAAACACCATATATTTT.

Regarding this clone: The junction and the germline gene differ at one end; a read error may be behind it. This chain uses TRBV5-1 with TRBJ2-3; TRBD2 matches 13 bases. In germline, CDR1 is SGHRS, CDR2 YFSETQ. This CDR3 region has 15 residues. The CDR3 bases are TGCGCCAGCAGACGGACTAGCGGGAGCACAGGTACGCAGTATTTT. Its protein is CASRRTSGSTGTQYF. Full variable domain (remainder filled in from reference TRBV5-1 and TRBJ2-3): KAGVTQTPRYLIKTRGQQVTLSCSPISGHRSVSWYQQTPGQGLQFLFEYFSETQRNKGNFPGRFSGRQFSNSRSEMNVSTLELGDSALYLCASRRTSGSTGTQYFGPGTRLTVL.

The CDR3 loop is CASSPDTYSNQPQHF. The CDR3 region has the DNA TGTGCCAGCAGTCCCGACACATATAGCAATCAGCCCCAGCATTTT. The V call is TRBV2, the J call TRBJ1-5, with D unresolved. This CDR3 spans 15 amino acids. V was shortened by 5 bases and J by 0 bases, with 11 bases between the two germline ends. Germline loops: CDR1 SNHLY, CDR2 FYNNEI.

This clone has a single count. The chain combines TRBV7-8 with TRBJ2-7, with TRBD1 matching 10 bases. Germline V gene lookup returns CDR1 SGHVS and CDR2 FQNEAQ. CDR3 length: 16 amino acids. V was clipped by 5 bases and J by 5 bases; unmatched bases: 12. The CDR3 loop reads CASSTLAGTGDNEQYF. The CDR3, as DNA: TGTGCCAGCAGCACCCTCGCAGGGACAGGGGATAACGAGCAGTACTTC.

The rearrangement uses TRBV5-1 and TRBJ2-1; TRBD1 matches 9 bases. This CDR3 is 15 amino acids long. Germline V lookup: CDR1 SGHRS, CDR2 YFSETQ. The J segment lost 8 bases and the V segment lost 3 bases, leaving 9 bases of the junction unmatched. CDR3 coding DNA: TGCGCCAGCAGCTCACCGGGACAGGGTTGGGATGAGCAGTTCTTC. Protein product: CASSSPGQGWDEQFF.

The chain recombines TRBV18 with TRBJ2-5; D possibly corresponds to TRBD1 (5 bases). The germline CDR1 and CDR2 sequences are KGHSH and LQKENI. The length of the CDR3 is 16 residues. Trimming took 3 bases from V and 5 from J, leaving 19 bases between them. The CDR3 region has the DNA TGTGCCAGCTCACCCGGCTGGGCCAGGGCACGGGAGACCCAGTACTTC. This codes for CASSPGWARARETQYF.

The CDR3 spells CASSIGFPAFKVSYNEQFF. The CDR3 DNA is TGTGCCAGTAGTATAGGGTTCCCTGCTTTTAAAGTGTCCTACAATGAGCAGTTCTTC. The V call is TRBV19, the J call TRBJ2-1; D unclear. This CDR3 is 19 amino acids long. V lost 1 base and J 1 base, leaving 20 bases between the germline ends. Germline V gives CDR1 LNHDA, CDR2 SQIVND (reference sequence).

The rearrangement links TRBV6-1 to TRBJ2-7, with 7 bases fitting TRBD1. With 1 base clipped from V and 0 bases from J, the junction kept 6 bases outside the gene matches. CDR1 is MNHNS, CDR2 SASEGT, per germline. There are 16 residues in the CDR3. The CDR3 bases are TGTGCCAGCAGTGAAGGGGACAGCGCCAACTCCTACGAGCAGTACTTC. Translation: CASSEGDSANSYEQYF.

On this clone: At one end, the junction sequence differs from germline, possibly due to a read error. The chain joins TRBV20-1 to TRBJ1-2; no clear D. Germline V gene sequence: CDR1 DFQATT, CDR2 SNEGSKA (reference sequence). The CDR3 length is 11 residues. The CDR3 region is CSAPDNFGYTF. CDR3 coding DNA: TGCAGTGCTCCAGACAACTTTGGCTACACCTTC.

In the case of this clone: The same CDR3 also results from other DNA sequences found in this sample. The chain is built from TRBV18 and TRBJ2-7; D gene uncertain. V dropped 3 bases and J dropped 2 bases, with 8 bases sitting between them. From germline, CDR1 is KGHSH and CDR2 LQKENI. The CDR3 is 13 amino acids. The CDR3 bases are TGTGCCAGCTCACCGAGACGAACCTACGAGCAGTACTTC. It codes for CASSPRRTYEQYF.

The J gene is TRBJ2-3, the V gene TRBV11-2; D call uncertain. The CDR3 extends over 15 amino acids. The V and J ends lost 3 bases and 7 bases respectively, with 17 bases between them. CDR1 SGHAT and CDR2 FQNNGV come from the germline V gene. CDR3 in DNA: TGTGCCAGCAGCTTTGCTGGCGCCACACTCCATACGCAGTATTTT. It encodes CASSFAGATLHTQYF.

The V and J genes are TRBV18 and TRBJ2-5; D is perhaps TRBD1 or TRBD2 (5 bases each). Germline V gene data show CDR1 as KGHSH and CDR2 as LQKENI. The CDR3 length is 13 residues. V was trimmed by 6 bases and J by 5 bases, leaving 13 bases between them. As DNA, the CDR3 is TGTGCCAGCTCGTCCGGGGCCGGGGAGACCCAGTACTTC. As protein: CASSSGAGETQYF.

The chain carries TRBV27 and TRBJ1-2, with 9 bases identical to TRBD1. V trimming: 6 bases; J trimming: 6 bases; junction bases outside the gene matches: 11. Germline V gene lookup returns CDR1 MNHEY and CDR2 SMNVEV (reference sequence). There are 15 residues in the CDR3. The CDR3 reads CASRRTGGLTDGYTF. The DNA for the CDR3 is TGTGCCAGCAGGCGAACAGGGGGCTTAACCGATGGCTACACCTTC.